Included here is one T cell receptor beta chain sequence, with context. Per the original methods: Scientists estimated how many nucleated cells there were by amplifying reference gene primers. Using immunoSEQ multiplex PCR, the repertoire was profiled, and TCRdb retains in-frame clones only, with some absent. V, J and clone size are taken as reported in that table, and D and trimming were inferred from the DNA itself. This sample carries about 130,000 clones, around 80% of them seen once, and the ten largest clones take roughly 4%. This entry comes from a study of blood T cell repertoires in COVID-19. In the study overall: From the United States, Italy and Spain came samples of acute and convalescent COVID-19.

Per the germline V gene, CDR1 is MNHEY and CDR2 is SMNVEV (reference sequence). The trim removed 0 bases at V and 0 bases at J, leaving 4 bases unmatched. This CDR3 has 19 amino acids. The source of this sequence is a woman between 50 and 59 years old with acute or convalescent COVID-19. J is TRBJ2-1 and V is TRBV27, with 14 bases that match TRBD2. Specimen: peripheral blood. The CDR3 region is CASSLSRTSGRSSYNEQFF. CDR3 sequence (DNA): TGTGCCAGCAGTTTATCAAGGACTAGCGGGAGGAGCTCCTACAATGAGCAGTTCTTC.